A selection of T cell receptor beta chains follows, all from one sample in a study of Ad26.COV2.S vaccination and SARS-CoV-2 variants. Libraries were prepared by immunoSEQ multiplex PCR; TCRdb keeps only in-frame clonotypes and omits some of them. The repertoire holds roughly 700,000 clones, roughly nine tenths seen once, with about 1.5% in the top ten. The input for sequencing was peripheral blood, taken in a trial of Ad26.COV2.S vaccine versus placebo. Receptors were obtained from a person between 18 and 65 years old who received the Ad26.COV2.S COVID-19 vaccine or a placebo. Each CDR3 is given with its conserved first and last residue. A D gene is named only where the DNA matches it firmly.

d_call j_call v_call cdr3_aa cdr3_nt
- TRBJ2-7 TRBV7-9 CASSHPGAGSTLYEQYF TGTGCCAGCAGCCACCCCGGCGCGGGGAGTACGCTTTACGAGCAGTACTTC
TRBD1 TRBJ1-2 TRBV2 CASSEYRQGHPNYGYTF TGTGCCAGCAGTGAATATAGACAGGGACACCCTAACTATGGCTACACCTTC
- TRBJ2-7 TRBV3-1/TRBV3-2 CASSQETSGPRGYEQYF TGTGCCAGCAGCCAAGAGACTTCCGGGCCACGAGGTTACGAGCAGTACTTC
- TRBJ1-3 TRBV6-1 CASSETSGQGGNTIYF TGTGCCAGCAGTGAAACCTCGGGTCAGGGAGGAAACACCATATATTTT
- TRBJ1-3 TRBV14 CASSQGLPGISGNTIYF TGTGCCAGCAGCCAAGGATTGCCGGGAATCTCTGGAAACACCATATATTTT
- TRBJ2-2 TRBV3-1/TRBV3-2 CASSLLRGRTGELFF TGTGCCAGCAGCCTTCTCAGGGGTCGCACCGGGGAGCTGTTTTTT
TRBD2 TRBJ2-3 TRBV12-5 CASGRGESTDTQYF TGTGCTAGTGGACGGGGGGAAAGCACAGATACGCAGTATTTT
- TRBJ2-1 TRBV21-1 CASSMGLAGDSYNEQFF TGTGCCAGCAGCATGGGACTAGCGGGAGACTCCTACAATGAGCAGTTCTTC
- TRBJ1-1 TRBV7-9 CASSFGTHTEAFF TGTGCCAGCAGCTTCGGGACCCACACTGAAGCTTTCTTT
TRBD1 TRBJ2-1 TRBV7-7 CASSLVQGALNEQFF TGTGCCAGCAGCTTAGTTCAGGGGGCGCTTAATGAGCAGTTCTTC
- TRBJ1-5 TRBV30 CAWSVQKGNQPQHF TGTGCCTGGAGTGTACAGAAAGGGAATCAGCCCCAGCATTTT
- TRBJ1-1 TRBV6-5 CASRGDWGLFTEAFF TGTGCCAGCAGGGGGGACTGGGGGCTGTTTACTGAAGCTTTCTTT
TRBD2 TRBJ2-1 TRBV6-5 CAVIRAGAENEQFF TGTGCCGTTATCCGAGCGGGAGCCGAGAATGAGCAGTTCTTC